Listed below are T cell receptor beta chains from one sample, sequenced in a study of CD4 T cells in relation to SARS-CoV-2 and coronaviruses. Only in-frame clones appear in the TCRdb table, and some are missing; sequencing was by immunoSEQ multiplex PCR. The repertoire holds some 65,000 clones, with 80% to 90% as singletons. The sample consisted of memory CD4+ T cells from PBMCs. The source is a human donor in good health. Each CDR3 is given with its conserved first and last residue. Fields, in order: D gene, V gene, J gene, clone size, CDR3 protein, CDR3 DNA. D genes are given only for firm matches. Clone sizes are given selectively: once, few, many, or a class where the clone is expanded.

D: -
V: TRBV7-3
J: TRBJ2-1
size: -
CDR3: CASSFDPSNEQFF
DNA: TGTGCCAGCAGCTTCGATCCAAGCAATGAGCAGTTCTTC

D: -
V: TRBV5-1
J: TRBJ1-1
size: -
CDR3: CASSGGSGVGTEAFF
DNA: TGCGCCAGCAGCGGGGGATCGGGGGTTGGTACTGAAGCTTTCTTT

D: TRBD1
V: TRBV9
J: TRBJ2-1
size: -
CDR3: CASSPRRGADRGYNEQFF
DNA: TGTGCCAGCAGCCCTCGAAGGGGGGCGGACAGGGGTTACAATGAGCAGTTCTTC

D: -
V: TRBV7-2
J: TRBJ2-2
size: -
CDR3: CASSFGGVNTGELFF
DNA: TGTGCCAGCAGCTTTGGGGGAGTCAACACCGGGGAGCTGTTTTTT

D: -
V: TRBV7-3
J: TRBJ2-4
size: -
CDR3: CASSLGRFENIQYF
DNA: TGTGCCAGCAGCTTAGGCAGGTTCGAAAACATTCAGTACTTC

D: -
V: TRBV12-3/TRBV12-4
J: TRBJ2-7
size: -
CDR3: CASSKVSYEQYF
DNA: TGTGCCAGCAGCAAGGTCTCCTACGAGCAGTACTTC

D: -
V: TRBV9
J: TRBJ1-3
size: -
CDR3: CASSVGGRASGNTIYF
DNA: TGTGCCAGCAGCGTAGGAGGGAGGGCCTCTGGAAACACCATATATTTT

D: TRBD1
V: TRBV7-7
J: TRBJ2-5
size: few
CDR3: CASSQQQGQETQYF
DNA: TGTGCCAGCAGCCAACAACAGGGGCAAGAGACCCAGTACTTC

D: -
V: TRBV5-6
J: TRBJ2-2
size: -
CDR3: CASSFRTGELFF
DNA: TGTGCCAGCAGCTTTAGGACCGGGGAGCTGTTTTTT

D: -
V: TRBV7-2
J: TRBJ1-1
size: -
CDR3: CASSLPGMITEAFF
DNA: TGTGCCAGCAGCTTACCAGGGATGATAACTGAAGCTTTCTTT

D: -
V: TRBV6-5
J: TRBJ2-7
size: -
CDR3: CASSYLYQGIGYEQYF
DNA: TGTGCCAGCAGTTACTTGTATCAGGGTATTGGCTACGAGCAGTACTTC

D: -
V: TRBV6-5
J: TRBJ1-2
size: -
CDR3: CASTPSRAKGYTF
DNA: TGTGCCAGCACCCCTTCGAGGGCAAAGGGCTACACCTTC

D: -
V: TRBV18
J: TRBJ2-7
size: -
CDR3: CASSGGAYEQYF
DNA: TGTGCCAGCTCTGGCGGAGCCTACGAGCAGTACTTC

D: -
V: TRBV7-3
J: TRBJ2-2
size: -
CDR3: CASSLTRNTGELFF
DNA: TGTGCCAGCAGCTTAACCAGGAACACCGGGGAGCTGTTTTTT

D: TRBD1
V: TRBV3-1/TRBV3-2
J: TRBJ1-6
size: -
CDR3: CASSQGPDRDYSPLHF
DNA: TGTGCCAGCAGCCAAGGCCCGGACAGGGATTATTCACCCCTCCACTTT

D: -
V: TRBV7-3
J: TRBJ2-1
size: -
CDR3: CASSLNRVDEQFF
DNA: TGTGCCAGCAGCTTAAACAGGGTCGATGAGCAGTTCTTC

D: -
V: TRBV19
J: TRBJ1-4
size: -
CDR3: CASTLGPTNEKLFF
DNA: TGTGCCAGTACGCTGGGACCAACTAATGAAAAACTGTTTTTT

D: -
V: TRBV11-3
J: TRBJ1-4
size: -
CDR3: CASSLTNGEKLFF
DNA: TGTGCCAGCAGCTTAACTAACGGGGAAAAACTGTTTTTT

D: -
V: TRBV29-1
J: TRBJ1-3
size: -
CDR3: CSVSDSPSGNTIYF
DNA: TGCAGCGTTTCGGACAGCCCCTCTGGAAACACCATATATTTT

D: -
V: TRBV12-3/TRBV12-4
J: TRBJ2-7
size: -
CDR3: CASSLDPNYEQYF
DNA: TGTGCCAGCAGTTTGGACCCTAACTACGAGCAGTACTTC

D: -
V: TRBV5-4
J: TRBJ2-7
size: -
CDR3: CASSSVGNMIYEQYF
DNA: TGTGCCAGCAGCTCGGTCGGGAACATGATCTACGAGCAGTACTTC

D: -
V: TRBV5-1
J: TRBJ2-1
size: once
CDR3: CASSSGPSKDHEQFF
DNA: TGCGCCAGCAGCTCGGGCCCTTCAAAGGACCATGAGCAGTTCTTC